The 24 T cell receptor beta chains listed next were all sequenced from one sample in a study of blood T cell repertoires in COVID-19. This table comes from immunoSEQ multiplex PCR, and its TCRdb copy is limited to in-frame clones, with some not included. The sample has some 120,000 clones, around nine tenths seen once. The sequenced sample was peripheral blood. The receptors originated from a man aged 50-60 years with acute or convalescent COVID-19.

V and J are TRBV2 and TRBJ1-4; no clear D. This CDR3 contains 18 residues. Germline V gene data show CDR1 as SNHLY and CDR2 as FYNNEI. The ends were cut back, 1 base at V and 4 bases at J, with 19 bases in the middle. This CDR3 is CASSEGTATRLGNEKLFF. DNA of the CDR3: TGTGCCAGCAGTGAAGGTACAGCCACAAGGCTGGGTAATGAAAAACTGTTTTTT. Filled out from reference TRBV2 and TRBJ1-4, the complete variable domain reads EPEVTQTPSHQVTQMGQEVILRCVPISNHLYFYWYRQILGQKVEFLVSFYNNEISEKSEIFDDQFSVERPDGSNFTLKIRSTKLEDSAMYFCASSEGTATRLGNEKLFFGSGTQLSVL.

V is TRBV7-2 and J is TRBJ2-3, with 10 positions matching TRBD2. The CDR3 covers 15 residues. The germline V gene has CDR1 SGHTA and CDR2 FQGNSA. V was pared by 2 bases and J by 4 bases, with 3 bases of the junction left unmatched. The CDR3 DNA reads TGTGCCAGCAGCTTATATAGCGGGAGGCCAGATACGCAGTATTTT. Residues: CASSLYSGRPDTQYF.

This sequence joins TRBV5-1 and TRBJ1-1; 12 nucleotides match TRBD1. Germline CDR1 is SGHRS and CDR2 is YFSETQ. V shed 3 bases and J 1 base; nucleotides not matched to a gene: 7. This CDR3 has 17 amino acids. As DNA, the CDR3 is TGCGCCAGCAGCTCATCCGGGACAGGGGGCCGGAACACTGAAGCTTTCTTT. Its protein product is CASSSSGTGGRNTEAFF.

This clone was seen a single time. V usage is TRBV20-1 and J usage is TRBJ2-7, with a possible D match to TRBD2 (6 bases). V dropped 3 bases and J dropped 0 bases, with 15 bases sitting between them. The germline V gene has CDR1 DFQATT and CDR2 SNEGSKA (reference sequence). This CDR3 has 15 amino acids. The CDR3, as DNA: TGCAGTGCTAGTATTGCGGGGTTGAGCTCCTACGAGCAGTACTTC. This encodes CSASIAGLSSYEQYF.

The chain employs TRBV27 and TRBJ1-4, with 9 bases that match TRBD1. J gave up 5 bases and V 6 bases, and 16 bases lay outside the gene matches. The CDR3 extends over 18 amino acids. Germline V gives CDR1 MNHEY, CDR2 SMNVEV (reference sequence). CDR3: CASREQGAFIGANEKLFF. The CDR3 nucleotides read TGTGCCAGCAGGGAACAGGGGGCCTTCATAGGAGCGAATGAAAAACTGTTTTTT.

The chain has TRBV27 and TRBJ2-7; 8 nucleotides agree with TRBD1. The trim removed 6 bases at V and 3 bases at J, leaving 7 bases unmatched. Germline CDR1 MNHEY, CDR2 SMNVEV (reference sequence). The CDR3 has 14 amino acids. CDR3 sequence (DNA): TGTGCCAGCAGCCAAGGCGGACAGGGCTACGAGCAGTACTTC. It encodes CASSQGGQGYEQYF.

The gene calls are TRBV7-9 and TRBJ2-2; 8 bases match TRBD1. CDR3 length: 16 residues. The germline gives CDR1 SEHNR, CDR2 FQNEAQ (reference sequence). The J segment lost 2 bases and the V segment lost 5 bases, leaving 7 bases of the junction unmatched. The CDR3 protein is CASSPLGQVNTGELFF. Written as DNA, the CDR3 is TGTGCCAGCAGCCCCTTGGGACAGGTTAACACCGGGGAGCTGTTTTTT.

The chain recombines TRBV5-6 with TRBJ1-3; D perhaps matches TRBD1 (6 bases). This CDR3 contains 14 residues. Trimming took 5 bases from V and 2 from J, leaving 11 bases between them. The germline gives CDR1 SGHDT, CDR2 YYEEEE. CDR3 in amino acids: CASSQGGAGNTIYF. CDR3 DNA sequence: TGTGCCAGCAGTCAAGGGGGAGCTGGAAACACCATATATTTT. Supplemented by reference TRBV5-6 and TRBJ1-3, the full variable domain reads DAGVTQSPTHLIKTRGQQVTLRCSPKSGHDTVSWYQQALGQGPQFIFQYYEEEERQRGNFPDRFSGHQFPNYSSELNVNALLLGDSALYLCASSQGGAGNTIYFGEGSWLTVV.

The chain employs TRBV19 and TRBJ1-1; a weak D match, TRBD1 (5 bases). The CDR3 covers 13 residues. Trimming pared 0 bases from V and 6 bases from J, leaving 8 bases between. Germline lookup yields CDR1 LNHDA and CDR2 SQIVND (reference sequence). CDR3 DNA sequence: TGTGCCAGTAGTATAGACAGGGAGGCTGAAGCTTTCTTT. Translation: CASSIDREAEAFF. Filled out from reference TRBV19 and TRBJ1-1, the complete variable domain reads DGGITQSPKYLFRKEGQNVTLSCEQNLNHDAMYWYRQDPGQGLRLIYYSQIVNDFQKGDIAEGYSVSREKKESFPLTVTSAQKNPTAFYLCASSIDREAEAFFGQGTRLTVV.

CDR3 DNA sequence: TGTGCCAGCAGCTCCCTGAGAGGCAGGGGCGAGCAGTACTTC. Translation: CASSSLRGRGEQYF. The chain couples TRBV11-3 to TRBJ2-7; TRBD1 is a possible D gene (6 bases). This CDR3 has 14 amino acids. CDR1 is SGHNT and CDR2 is YENEEA in the germline V gene. Trimming left V 4 bases short and J 6 bases short, with 16 bases between. The whole variable domain, filled in from reference TRBV11-3 and TRBJ2-7, reads EAGVVQSPRYKIIEKKQPVAFWCNPISGHNTLYWYLQNLGQGPELLIRYENEEAVDDSQLPKDRFSAERLKGVDSTLKIQPAELGDSAVYLCASSSLRGRGEQYFGPGTRLTVT.

This sequence joins TRBV6-5 and TRBJ1-1; a possible D gene is TRBD1 (5 bases). Deletions cut 2 bases from V and 6 bases from J, with 7 bases between. The CDR3 has 12 amino acids. Germline V lookup: CDR1 MNHEY, CDR2 SVGAGI. The CDR3 reads CASSYPGSEAFF. In DNA, the CDR3 is TGTGCCAGCAGTTACCCAGGGTCTGAAGCTTTCTTT.

The rearrangement links TRBV7-2 to TRBJ2-7; 8 bases fit TRBD1. Trimming removed 4 bases from V and 0 bases from J; junction bases left unmatched: 5. The germline gives CDR1 SGHTA, CDR2 FQGNSA. The CDR3 consists of 15 residues. The CDR3 DNA reads as TGTGCCAGCAGCTCGAGGACAGGGCACTCCTACGAGCAGTACTTC. Translated: CASSSRTGHSYEQYF.

The chain links TRBV2 to TRBJ2-2; 11 positions agree with TRBD2. Germline assignment: CDR1 SNHLY and CDR2 FYNNEI. There are 15 residues in the CDR3. With 6 bases clipped from V and 4 bases from J, the junction kept 4 bases outside the gene matches. The CDR3 coding sequence is TGTGCCAGCAGAAGAACTAGCGGGGGCACCGGGGAGCTGTTTTTT. This codes for CASRRTSGGTGELFF.

This chain joins TRBV11-2 and TRBJ2-2, with 7 positions matching TRBD1. V was clipped by 4 bases and J by 7 bases; unmatched bases: 9. The germline V gene encodes CDR1 SGHAT and CDR2 FQNNGV. This CDR3 is built from 15 residues. Here the CDR3 DNA reads TGTGCCAGCAGCTCCTGGACAGGATGGAACGGGGAGCTGTTTTTT. Amino acid sequence: CASSSWTGWNGELFF.

This chain uses TRBV10-1 with TRBJ2-5, with a possible D match to TRBD2 (6 bases). The V gene's germline CDR1 is WNHNN and CDR2 SYGVQD (reference sequence). The CDR3 length is 17 residues. V lost 4 bases, J lost 2 bases, and 20 bases lay in between. CDR3 loop: CASSAGEVNQGQETQYF. The CDR3 DNA sequence: TGCGCCAGCAGTGCGGGGGAGGTGAATCAAGGGCAAGAGACCCAGTACTTC.

CDR3 protein: CASSPRLAGGSYEQYF. CDR3 coding DNA: TGCGCCAGCAGTCCCCGACTAGCGGGAGGATCCTACGAGCAGTACTTC. The chain links TRBV10-1 to TRBJ2-7; 13 nucleotides match TRBD2. Per the germline V gene, CDR1 is WNHNN and CDR2 is SYGVQD (reference sequence). V shed 5 bases and J 1 base; nucleotides not matched to a gene: 5. The CDR3 sequence is 16 residues long.

The CDR3 is CASSKAWGGFQPQHF. The CDR3 DNA sequence: TGTGCCAGCAGCAAAGCTTGGGGGGGATTTCAGCCCCAGCATTTT. This chain links TRBV28 with TRBJ1-5; D might be TRBD1 (5 bases). Germline assignment: CDR1 MDHEN and CDR2 SYDVKM. This CDR3 spans 15 amino acids. V lost 6 bases and J 6 bases, leaving 18 bases between the germline ends.

The V and J genes are TRBV6-5 and TRBJ2-2; D perhaps matches TRBD1 (5 bases). The CDR3 spans 15 residues. Trimming removed 2 bases at V and 0 bases at J, with 7 bases between. Germline-derived CDR1 and CDR2 are MNHEY and SVGAGI. The CDR3 nucleotides read TGTGCCAGCAGTTACAGGGGTGCGAACACCGGGGAGCTGTTTTTT. Its translation is CASSYRGANTGELFF.

The chain employs TRBV30 and TRBJ2-7; 10 bases match TRBD2. The CDR3 is 15 residues long. Trimming removed 1 base from V and 1 base from J; junction bases left unmatched: 4. CDR1 is GTSNPN and CDR2 is SVGIG in the germline V gene (reference sequence). CDR3 sequence (DNA): TGTGCCTGGAGTGGGAGGACTAGCGGTTCCTACGAGCAGTACTTC. This codes for CAWSGRTSGSYEQYF.

The chain couples TRBV5-6 to TRBJ2-5, with a possible D match to TRBD2 (6 bases). CDR3 length: 16 amino acids. Trimming cost V 4 bases and J 5 bases, with 21 bases left between them. Germline V CDR1 and CDR2: SGHDT, YYEEEE. CDR3 in DNA: TGTGCCAGCAGCCAAACTTTGGGACTCCTCGGGGAGACCCAGTACTTC. Protein sequence: CASSQTLGLLGETQYF.

This rearrangement joins TRBV30 to TRBJ2-7, with D tentatively TRBD1 (6 bases). The V end lost 4 bases, the J end lost 2 bases, and 15 bases lay between the germline ends. The CDR3 loop spans 14 amino acids. In germline, CDR1 is GTSNPN, CDR2 SVGIG (reference sequence). The CDR3 loop is CAWTYRVGTYEQYF. The CDR3 nucleotides are TGTGCCTGGACCTACAGGGTAGGGACCTACGAGCAGTACTTC.

The V call is TRBV5-4, the J call TRBJ1-4; a weak D match, TRBD1 (6 bases). The germline V and J ends were trimmed by 3 bases and 0 bases, with 12 bases remaining between them. The CDR3 is made up of 16 amino acids. Germline V lookup: CDR1 SGHNT, CDR2 YYREEE (reference sequence). The CDR3 region is CASSSNRDTTNEKLFF. DNA of the CDR3: TGTGCCAGCAGCTCAAACAGGGACACAACTAATGAAAAACTGTTTTTT. Together with reference TRBV5-4 and TRBJ1-4, the CDR3 gives the full variable domain: ETGVTQSPTHLIKTRGQQVTLRCSSQSGHNTVSWYQQALGQGPQFIFQYYREEENGRGNFPPRFSGLQFPNYSSELNVNALELDDSALYLCASSSNRDTTNEKLFFGSGTQLSVL.

A single count supports this clone. V gene TRBV2 combines with J gene TRBJ2-3, with 12 bases lining up with TRBD2. CDR3 length: 16 residues. CDR1 and CDR2 from the germline V gene are SNHLY and FYNNEI. The V gene end was trimmed by 7 bases and the J gene end by 4 bases; junction bases not matched to a gene: 9. The DNA of the CDR3 is TGTGCCAGCACCTACGCTAGCGGGAGGGAGGCAGATACGCAGTATTTT. This codes for CASTYASGREADTQYF.

The rearrangement joins TRBV7-9 to TRBJ1-5; possibly TRBD1 for D (5 bases). Germline V gene lookup returns CDR1 SEHNR and CDR2 FQNEAQ (reference sequence). V was pared by 3 bases and J by 2 bases, with 17 bases between. There are 17 residues in the CDR3. In DNA form, the CDR3 reads TGTGCCAGCAGCTTGTTTGGAATAGGAGGGGGCAATCAGCCCCAGCATTTT. Translating gives CASSLFGIGGGNQPQHF.